This paragraph reports one TCR beta chain. Its specificity is unknown. This specimen belongs to a study of T cell repertoires in cytomegalovirus infection. Study-wide context: TCR beta signatures that were public indicated CMV infection and matching HLA type. Findings of the study overall: It was HLA-C-restricted CMV-specific TCR beta clonotypes that dominated the response ex vivo.

The CDR3 covers 24 residues. CDR1 is SGHAT and CDR2 is FQNNGV in the germline V gene. V lost 1 base, J lost 3 bases, and 27 bases stayed unmatched. Via MiXCR, TCRdb re-called the reads, giving one row per CDR3 protein. The table has under 200,000 distinct CDR3 sequences, less than 25% seen once. The chain carries TRBV11-2 and TRBJ1-6, with 7 nucleotides matching TRBD1. Material: CD8+ T cells from cultured PBMCs, obtained from culture after CMV antigen stimulation. This clonotype was obtained from a human donor in good health (CMV status not recorded). Some clones in this sample may be carry-over from other donors' samples. The CDR3: CASSLGQVLLIRPTDRFYNSPLHF. DNA of the CDR3: TGTGCCAGCAGCTTAGGACAAGTTCTGCTTATCAGACCGACGGACAGGTTCTATAATTCACCCCTCCACTTT.